These T cell receptor beta chains were read from a single sample in a study of memory CD8 T cells in hepatitis C reinfection. Measured with immunoSEQ multiplex PCR; TCRdb has only the in-frame clones, and not every one. This sample has around 45,000 clones; roughly 90% occur once, and the top ten carry 0.95% to 1.5%. Sequenced: naive CD8+ T cells sorted from blood. Receptors originate from a man younger than 35 with hepatitis C virus infection. The CDR3 runs from the conserved cysteine through the conserved F or W. D genes are given only for firm matches. Clone size is stated in some rows and not others, as once, few, many or a class when expanded.

J | V | size | D | DNA | CDR3
TRBJ2-4 | TRBV6-5 | once | TRBD2 | TGTGCCAGCAGTTACAGACTAGCGGGAAACATTCAGTACTTC | CASSYRLAGNIQYF
TRBJ1-1 | TRBV6-5 | - | - | TGTGCCAGCAGTACCCCCAGGGGGAACACTGAAGCTTTCTTT | CASSTPRGNTEAFF
TRBJ2-3 | TRBV6-4 | - | TRBD1 | TGTGCCAGCAGTGGAGGGACAGGTCGGTCAGATACGCAGTATTTT | CASSGGTGRSDTQYF
TRBJ1-5 | TRBV10-3 | few | - | TGTGCCATCAGTGAGGTTTTGGGACTCTATAGCAATCAGCCCCAGCATTTT | CAISEVLGLYSNQPQHF
TRBJ2-7 | TRBV10-3 | - | - | TGTGCCATCAGCGCCGGGACTGGAATCTACGAGCAGTACTTC | CAISAGTGIYEQYF
TRBJ2-7 | TRBV28 | - | TRBD1 | TGTGCCAGCAGTTTATTTGGGAGACAGGGCCAAGGGCCCTACGAGCAGTACTTC | CASSLFGRQGQGPYEQYF
TRBJ2-7 | TRBV7-9 | - | TRBD1 | TGTGCCAGCAGTCACCGGGACAGCCCTACCTACGAGCAGTACTTC | CASSHRDSPTYEQYF
TRBJ2-7 | TRBV7-6 | - | TRBD2 | TGTGCCAGCAGCTTGGGGGGTCCAGGGAGGGTCTACGAGCAGTACTTC | CASSLGGPGRVYEQYF
TRBJ2-7 | TRBV2 | - | TRBD1 | TGTGCCAGCTCCGGACAGGGGGTCATGGAGCAGTACTTC | CASSGQGVMEQYF
TRBJ2-5 | TRBV4-1 | once | TRBD1 | TGCGCCAGCAGCCAGGGACAGGGAACGGGTGAGACCCAGTACTTC | CASSQGQGTGETQYF